Shown below are 25 T cell receptor beta chains from a single sample sequenced in a study of shared clonotypes between healthy human individuals. Data came from immunoSEQ multiplex PCR; TCRdb stores just in-frame clones and leaves some out. This sample has roughly 2.4 million clones, with almost 96% found just once. The sequenced sample consisted of naive CD4+ T cells sorted from blood. The subset denotes: CD45RA+ positively selected. These receptors were taken from a man in his late teens or twenties in good health.

The chain links TRBV30 to TRBJ2-3, with 9 positions matching TRBD2. There are 14 residues in the CDR3. Losses at the gene ends were 8 bases for V and 1 base for J; bases not matched to a gene: 7. CDR1 and CDR2 (germline): GTSNPN, SVGIG (reference sequence). CDR3 DNA sequence: TGTGCCCTGGAAGCTAGCGGGGGCACAGATACGCAGTATTTT. The encoded protein is CALEASGGTDTQYF. Full variable domain (remainder filled in from reference TRBV30 and TRBJ2-3): SQTIHQWPATLVQPVGSPLSLECTVEGTSNPNLYWYRQAAGRGLQLLFYSVGIGQISSEVPQNLSASRPQDRQFILSSKKLLLSDSGFYLCALEASGGTDTQYFGPGTRLTVL.

The gene calls are TRBV9 and TRBJ1-2; D remains ambiguous. Looked up from germline, CDR1 is SGDLS and CDR2 is YYNGEE. There are 13 residues in the CDR3. V lost 3 bases and J 5 bases, leaving 11 bases between the germline ends. CDR3 residues: CASSGDTPYGYTF. The CDR3 coding sequence is TGTGCCAGCAGCGGAGACACGCCGTATGGCTACACCTTC.

V is TRBV25-1 and J is TRBJ2-5; TRBD2 might be the D (5 bases). The germline CDR1 and CDR2 sequences are MGHDK and SYGVNS. V was shortened by 3 bases and J by 2 bases, with 10 bases between the two germline ends. The CDR3 covers 14 residues. The CDR3, as DNA: TGTGCCAGCAGTGACTACCGGGAACAAGAGACCCAGTACTTC. This gives the protein CASSDYREQETQYF.

The CDR3 sequence: CASSPTGIKNEKLFF. CDR3 DNA: TGTGCCAGCAGTCCAACAGGGATAAAGAATGAAAAACTGTTTTTT. This sequence joins TRBV28 and TRBJ1-4; D is possibly TRBD1 (6 bases). This CDR3 has 15 amino acids. Germline assignment: CDR1 MDHEN and CDR2 SYDVKM. Trimming left V 5 bases short and J 5 bases short, with 15 bases between. Based on the CDR3 plus reference TRBV28 and TRBJ1-4, the full variable domain is DVKVTQSSRYLVKRTGEKVFLECVQDMDHENMFWYRQDPGLGLRLIYFSYDVKMKEKGDIPEGYSVSREKKERFSLILESASTNQTSMYLCASSPTGIKNEKLFFGSGTQLSVL.

V gene TRBV7-2 combines with J gene TRBJ2-3, with TRBD2 matching 8 bases. Per the germline V gene, CDR1 is SGHTA and CDR2 is FQGNSA. The V gene end was trimmed by 5 bases and the J gene end by 0 bases; junction bases not matched to a gene: 7. CDR3 length: 16 residues. As DNA, the CDR3 is TGTGCCAGCAGCCCCTCACTAGCGGTTAGCACAGATACGCAGTATTTT. Translation: CASSPSLAVSTDTQYF.

This clone was detected once. The rearrangement links TRBV6-1 to TRBJ1-2; 7 nucleotides align to TRBD1. Trimming at V came to 4 bases and at J to 3 bases, leaving 11 bases not matched to a gene. Germline CDR1 reads MNHNS; CDR2 reads SASEGT. CDR3 size: 16 residues. CDR3 sequence (DNA): TGTGCCAGCAGTGGACAATTACAGGGGCGAGACTATGGCTACACCTTC. It translates to CASSGQLQGRDYGYTF.

The J gene is TRBJ1-1, the V gene TRBV28; no clear D. This CDR3 has 15 residues. V gave up 2 bases and J gave up 0 bases, with 10 bases separating them. Per germline, CDR1 MDHEN and CDR2 SYDVKM. The CDR3 here is CASSLNRGLNTEAFF. CDR3 sequence (DNA): TGTGCCAGCAGTTTAAATCGGGGATTGAACACTGAAGCTTTCTTT.

The rearrangement joins TRBV19 to TRBJ1-2; the D is unclear. CDR1 and CDR2 from the germline V gene are LNHDA and SQIVND (reference sequence). Trimming took off 6 bases at V and 0 bases at J, with 8 bases between the two ends. The CDR3 totals 13 residues. In DNA form, the CDR3 reads TGTGCCAGTAGGCTGCGGGCTAACTATGGCTACACCTTC. It is translated as CASRLRANYGYTF.

The sample holds one count of this clone. V gene TRBV28 combines with J gene TRBJ2-3, with D tentatively TRBD1 (6 bases). Germline V lookup: CDR1 MDHEN, CDR2 SYDVKM. Trimming took 3 bases from V and 1 from J, leaving 11 bases between them. The CDR3 spans 15 residues. CDR3 sequence (DNA): TGTGCCAGCAGTTTCTGGGGGCCCCGCACAGATACGCAGTATTTT. Translating gives CASSFWGPRTDTQYF.

CDR3 DNA sequence: TGTGCCAGCGCGAACAATGAGCAGTTCTTC. Its protein is CASANNEQFF. The chain has TRBV18 and TRBJ2-1; D gene uncertain. The CDR3 consists of 10 residues. In germline, CDR1 is KGHSH, CDR2 LQKENI. Trimming shortened V by 8 bases and J by 5 bases, and 4 bases separated the two germline ends.

This chain joins TRBV11-2 and TRBJ1-4; D possibly corresponds to TRBD1 (6 bases). Germline CDR1 is SGHAT and CDR2 is FQNNGV. This CDR3 has 16 amino acids. V lost 3 bases and J lost 3, with 14 bases in between. The CDR3 reads CASSLRGQGPNEKLFF. For the CDR3, the DNA is TGTGCCAGCAGCTTGCGGGGGCAGGGCCCTAATGAAAAACTGTTTTTT.

The V gene is TRBV5-6, the J gene TRBJ1-3; D is perhaps TRBD1 (6 bases). This CDR3 comprises 15 residues. Germline lookup yields CDR1 SGHDT and CDR2 YYEEEE. Trimming took off 2 bases at V and 1 base at J, with 10 bases between the two ends. For the CDR3, the DNA is TGTGCCAGCAGCTTCCCAGGGGTATCTGGAAACACCATATATTTT. Encoded protein: CASSFPGVSGNTIYF.

This chain links TRBV4-1 with TRBJ1-3; 9 nucleotides align to TRBD1. This CDR3 has 20 amino acids. CDR1 is MGHRA and CDR2 is YSYEKL in the germline V gene. Losses at the gene ends were 0 bases for V and 9 bases for J; bases not matched to a gene: 21. The CDR3 region has the DNA TGCGCCAGCAGCCAAGATAGTGGGACAGGACAGGGGAGATGGTCGGGCACCATATATTTT. Encoded protein: CASSQDSGTGQGRWSGTIYF.

The chain joins TRBV5-4 to TRBJ1-1; D gene uncertain. This CDR3 has 13 amino acids. The V and J ends lost 3 bases and 4 bases respectively, with 10 bases between them. Per germline, CDR1 SGHNT and CDR2 YYREEE (reference sequence). CDR3 residues: CASSWPSGTEAFF. The CDR3 coding sequence is TGTGCCAGCAGCTGGCCCTCAGGCACTGAAGCTTTCTTT.

As concerns this clone: Other DNA variants within this sample encode the same CDR3. The chain is built from TRBV2 and TRBJ2-4; D ambiguous. V gave up 1 base and J gave up 6 bases, with 4 bases separating them. The germline CDR1 and CDR2 sequences are SNHLY and FYNNEI. CDR3 size: 12 residues. CDR3 sequence reads: CASSEGGNIQYF. CDR3 nucleotides: TGTGCCAGCAGTGAAGGTGGAAACATTCAGTACTTC.

This sequence joins TRBV5-4 and TRBJ1-1; D is ambiguous. Per germline, CDR1 SGHNT and CDR2 YYREEE (reference sequence). This CDR3 comprises 14 residues. The ends were cut back, 3 bases at V and 1 base at J, with 10 bases in the middle. CDR3 sequence reads: CASSYVGRNTEAFF. In DNA, the CDR3 is TGTGCCAGCAGCTACGTCGGGAGGAACACTGAAGCTTTCTTT. Full variable domain (missing parts from reference TRBV5-4 and TRBJ1-1): ETGVTQSPTHLIKTRGQQVTLRCSSQSGHNTVSWYQQALGQGPQFIFQYYREEENGRGNFPPRFSGLQFPNYSSELNVNALELDDSALYLCASSYVGRNTEAFFGQGTRLTVV.

DNA for the CDR3: TGTGCCTGGAGCCTTGTCAGGGCCACAGATACGCAGTATTTT. Translated, it gives CAWSLVRATDTQYF. The chain couples TRBV30 to TRBJ2-3; the D gene is possibly TRBD1 (5 bases). This CDR3 region has 14 residues. The V end was cut by 3 bases, the J end by 2 bases, with 12 bases between. Per germline, CDR1 GTSNPN and CDR2 SVGIG (reference sequence).

The V gene is TRBV14, the J gene TRBJ1-6; 9 bases fit TRBD1. Germline CDR1 and CDR2: SGHDN and FVKESK. The CDR3 covers 16 residues. After removal of 4 bases from V and 6 bases from J, the junction contained 7 bases not matched to a gene. The CDR3 DNA follows: TGTGCCAGCAGCCGGCAGAGGACAGGGGCTAATTCACCCCTCCACTTT. It is translated as CASSRQRTGANSPLHF.

V gene TRBV7-9 combines with J gene TRBJ2-5; D is unclear. V shed 2 bases and J shed 4 bases, with 11 bases lying between them. Germline CDR1 SEHNR, CDR2 FQNEAQ (reference sequence). This CDR3 comprises 14 residues. The CDR3 region has the DNA TGTGCCAGCAGCTTACCATCCCAGTCAGAGACCCAGTACTTC. Translated, it gives CASSLPSQSETQYF.

Details on this clone: Other DNA sequences within the sample encode an identical CDR3. The gene calls are TRBV27 and TRBJ2-7; D remains unclear. Trimming left V 5 bases short and J 3 bases short, with 11 bases between. CDR3 size: 13 residues. In germline, CDR1 is MNHEY, CDR2 SMNVEV (reference sequence). The CDR3 nucleotides read TGTGCCAGCAGTCCACTACAATTCTACGAGCAGTACTTC. This translates into CASSPLQFYEQYF.

The chain uses TRBV5-1 and TRBJ1-6, with no clear D. From germline, CDR1 is SGHRS and CDR2 YFSETQ. V was pared by 2 bases and J by 12 bases, with 12 bases between. The CDR3 covers 13 residues. The CDR3 region has the DNA TGCGCCAGCAGCTTATTTATCGGTGAACCCCTCCACTTT. Its translation is CASSLFIGEPLHF.

The chain recombines TRBV5-6 with TRBJ1-3; no firm D call. The germline CDR1 and CDR2 sequences are SGHDT and YYEEEE. The CDR3 is 15 residues long. V was clipped by 0 bases and J by 3 bases, with 10 bases between them. Here the CDR3 DNA reads TGTGCCAGCAGCTTGGTTGGTGGCGGTGGAAACACCATATATTTT. Protein: CASSLVGGGGNTIYF.

V usage is TRBV10-1 and J usage is TRBJ2-3; no definite D call. V was pared by 5 bases and J by 3 bases, with 9 bases between. Germline V gives CDR1 WNHNN, CDR2 SYGVQD (reference sequence). This CDR3 has 13 amino acids. Written as DNA, the CDR3 is TGCGCCAGCAGTCCCCAAGCGACAGATACGCAGTATTTT. Translating gives CASSPQATDTQYF.

This clone occurred once. This rearrangement joins TRBV2 to TRBJ2-5, with D possibly matching TRBD2 (6 bases). Germline V CDR1 and CDR2: SNHLY, FYNNEI. V was pared by 6 bases and J by 9 bases, with 20 bases between. This CDR3 contains 14 residues. This CDR3 reads CASSPNGGLGAQYF. The CDR3 nucleotides are TGTGCCAGCAGCCCGAACGGAGGGCTAGGGGCCCAGTACTTC. The full variable domain, completed using reference TRBV2 and TRBJ2-5, is EPEVTQTPSHQVTQMGQEVILRCVPISNHLYFYWYRQILGQKVEFLVSFYNNEISEKSEIFDDQFSVERPDGSNFTLKIRSTKLEDSAMYFCASSPNGGLGAQYFGPGTRLLVL.

The CDR3 reads CASSLVVGVTGELFF. CDR3 bases: TGTGCCAGCAGCTTAGTTGTGGGGGTCACCGGGGAGCTGTTTTTT. This rearrangement joins TRBV5-6 to TRBJ2-2; D assignment may be TRBD1 or TRBD2 (5 bases each). Germline values: CDR1 SGHDT, CDR2 YYEEEE. The CDR3 runs 15 residues. Trimming took off 2 bases at V and 4 bases at J, with 12 bases between the two ends.